The 25 T cell receptor beta chains listed next were all sequenced from one sample in a study of T cell responses to AZD1222 COVID-19 vaccine. Using immunoSEQ multiplex PCR, the repertoire was profiled, and TCRdb retains in-frame clones only, with some absent. The sample carries about 79,000 clones, about 84% recorded once. The source material was peripheral blood, sampled on day 0 of AZD1222 vaccination. These receptor sequences come from an adult in good health.

As DNA, the CDR3 is TGCGCCAGCAGCCAAGCTCCCCTGCAACAGGGCTATAGCAATCAGCCCCAGCATTTT. Amino acid sequence: CASSQAPLQQGYSNQPQHF. The V call is TRBV4-1, the J call TRBJ1-5; perhaps TRBD1 as D (6 bases). Germline lookup yields CDR1 MGHRA and CDR2 YSYEKL. This CDR3 has 19 residues. Trimming removed 1 base at V and 0 bases at J, with 19 bases between.

The rearrangement joins TRBV19 to TRBJ2-7, with a possible D match to TRBD1 (6 bases). Germline V CDR1 and CDR2: LNHDA, SQIVND (reference sequence). V was pared by 6 bases and J by 3 bases, with 18 bases between. CDR3 length: 15 amino acids. DNA for the CDR3: TGTGCCAGTAGCAATCCTCCTACAGGGAGCTACGAGCAGTACTTC. It codes for CASSNPPTGSYEQYF.

This clone appeared a single time. Here the CDR3 reads CASSPLLPRPEAFF. CDR3 nucleotides: TGTGCCAGTAGTCCCCTACTGCCGAGGCCTGAAGCTTTCTTT. The genes are TRBV19 and TRBJ1-1, with D uncertain. CDR1 and CDR2 (germline): LNHDA, SQIVND (reference sequence). The ends were cut back, 5 bases at V and 6 bases at J, with 16 bases in the middle. The CDR3 has 14 residues.

The rearrangement joins TRBV27 to TRBJ2-5; D not resolved. CDR1 is MNHEY, CDR2 SMNVEV, per germline (reference sequence). V shed 4 bases and J shed 5 bases, with 11 bases lying between them. The CDR3 consists of 13 residues. The CDR3 sequence: CASSSKVHETQYF. Here the CDR3 DNA reads TGTGCCAGCAGTTCCAAGGTACATGAGACCCAGTACTTC.

The chain couples TRBV2 to TRBJ2-5, with no clear D. Trimming took off 0 bases at V and 5 bases at J, with 1 base between the two ends. Germline CDR1 reads SNHLY; CDR2 reads FYNNEI. The CDR3 is made up of 11 amino acids. CDR3 sequence: CASSEAETQYF. The CDR3 nucleotides are TGTGCCAGCAGTGAAGCGGAGACCCAGTACTTC.

The chain combines TRBV2 with TRBJ2-1; possible D gene TRBD2, 6 bases. From germline, CDR1 is SNHLY and CDR2 FYNNEI. V shed 8 bases and J shed 9 bases, with 17 bases lying between them. This CDR3 region has 13 residues. CDR3 region: CASRVEGPSEQFF. The CDR3 DNA sequence: TGTGCCAGCCGGGTGGAGGGGCCTTCTGAGCAGTTCTTC.

A remark on this clone: A read error may produce the germline difference seen at one junction end. The chain links TRBV5-1 to TRBJ2-2; TRBD1 matches 7 bases. The length of the CDR3 is 17 residues. The germline gives CDR1 SGHRS, CDR2 YFSETQ. The CDR3: CASTLGSTGRNTGELFF. The CDR3 DNA reads as TGCGCCAGCACCTTGGGATCGACAGGGCGGAACACCGGGGAGCTGTTTTTT.

The gene calls are TRBV25-1 and TRBJ1-5; D is perhaps TRBD1 (6 bases). CDR1 MGHDK and CDR2 SYGVNS come from the germline V gene. The CDR3 contains 14 residues. The V gene lost 3 bases and the J gene lost 7 bases, with 13 bases spanning the gap. The CDR3 coding sequence is TGTGCCAGCAGTGAGTCAGGGGTTGGCCAGCCCCAGCATTTT. Translating gives CASSESGVGQPQHF.

The V call is TRBV19, the J call TRBJ1-1; D ambiguous. With 9 bases removed from V and 3 bases from J, the gap between germline ends came to 11 bases. This CDR3 is built from 12 residues. Germline V lookup: CDR1 LNHDA, CDR2 SQIVND (reference sequence). As DNA, the CDR3 is TGTGCCAGCAATCGGGCCCACACTGAAGCTTTCTTT. Its protein product is CASNRAHTEAFF.

The chain uses TRBV6-4 and TRBJ1-2, with unresolved D. Per germline, CDR1 MRHNA and CDR2 SNTAGT. Trimming pared 7 bases from V and 0 bases from J, leaving 15 bases between. The CDR3 has 15 amino acids. CDR3 sequence reads: CASTLTGGTNYGYTF. DNA for the CDR3: TGTGCCAGCACCCTTACTGGAGGGACTAACTATGGCTACACCTTC.

The CDR3 protein is CASSYRGPTEAFF. DNA for the CDR3: TGTGCCAGCAGTTACAGGGGGCCAACTGAAGCTTTCTTT. This chain uses TRBV27 with TRBJ1-1; 9 bases fit TRBD1. V trimming: 4 bases; J trimming: 5 bases; junction bases outside the gene matches: 2. The CDR3 is made up of 13 amino acids. The germline gives CDR1 MNHEY, CDR2 SMNVEV (reference sequence).

The rearrangement uses TRBV3-1 (or the pseudogene TRBV3-2) and TRBJ2-7; the match to TRBD2 covers 9 bases. The CDR3 covers 15 residues. Trimming cost V 5 bases and J 4 bases; bases outside gene matches: 9. CDR1 is LGHDT and CDR2 is YNNKEL in the germline V gene (reference sequence). CDR3 DNA: TGTGCCAGCAGCGCCGGAGTAGCGGGAGTGTACGAGCAGTACTTC. This gives the protein CASSAGVAGVYEQYF.

The chain is built from TRBV4-1 and TRBJ2-7; 10 bases are shared with TRBD2. The CDR3 runs 16 residues. The trim removed 4 bases at V and 6 bases at J, leaving 12 bases unmatched. CDR1 MGHRA and CDR2 YSYEKL come from the germline V gene. The CDR3 reads CASSPGVVAGGSEQYF. For the CDR3, the DNA is TGCGCCAGCAGCCCGGGGGTGGTAGCGGGAGGTTCCGAGCAGTACTTC.

The V gene is TRBV19, the J gene TRBJ1-1, with TRBD1 identical over 8 bases. Germline V gene sequence: CDR1 LNHDA, CDR2 SQIVND (reference sequence). The trim removed 6 bases at V and 0 bases at J, leaving 0 bases unmatched. The length of the CDR3 is 13 residues. The CDR3 sequence: CASRGQVNTEAFF. CDR3 coding DNA: TGTGCCAGTAGGGGACAGGTGAACACTGAAGCTTTCTTT.

The V and J genes are TRBV11-2 and TRBJ1-5, with 9 nucleotides matching TRBD1. Losses at the gene ends were 5 bases for V and 6 bases for J; bases not matched to a gene: 5. This CDR3 comprises 14 residues. The germline V gene encodes CDR1 SGHAT and CDR2 FQNNGV. CDR3 amino acids: CASSPGQGFQPQHF. The CDR3 DNA reads as TGTGCCAGCAGCCCGGGACAGGGTTTTCAGCCCCAGCATTTT.

V is TRBV3-1 (or the pseudogene TRBV3-2) and J is TRBJ2-7; D unresolved. V shed 2 bases and J shed 2 bases, with 13 bases lying between them. This CDR3 is built from 15 residues. In germline, CDR1 is LGHDT, CDR2 YNNKEL (reference sequence). The CDR3 sequence: CASSQSSDNTYEQYF. In nucleotides, the CDR3 is TGTGCCAGCAGCCAATCAAGTGACAATACCTACGAGCAGTACTTC.

The rearrangement links TRBV2 to TRBJ2-5; D is unresolved. V lost 4 bases, J lost 5 bases, and 14 bases lay in between. The CDR3 is made up of 14 amino acids. Germline V lookup: CDR1 SNHLY, CDR2 FYNNEI. In DNA, the CDR3 is TGTGCCAGCAGTGGGAGTTGGGTGCGGGAGACCCAGTACTTC. It yields the protein CASSGSWVRETQYF.

A single count supports this clone. V usage is TRBV2 and J usage is TRBJ2-7, with TRBD2 as a possible D gene (5 bases). The CDR3 spans 14 residues. V was pared by 2 bases and J by 3 bases, with 11 bases between. The V gene's germline CDR1 is SNHLY and CDR2 FYNNEI. CDR3 amino acids: CASSERGRVYEQYF. CDR3 nucleotides: TGTGCCAGCAGTGAACGTGGGCGGGTCTACGAGCAGTACTTC.

The chain combines TRBV7-8 with TRBJ2-3; 16 bases map to TRBD2. The V segment lost 5 bases and the J segment 1 base; nucleotides outside the gene matches: 6. Germline CDR1 SGHVS, CDR2 FQNEAQ. This CDR3 has 18 residues. This CDR3 reads CASSPGTSGRAGTDTQYF. The DNA of the CDR3 is TGTGCCAGCAGCCCCGGGACTAGCGGGAGGGCCGGCACAGATACGCAGTATTTT.

The chain is built from TRBV10-1 and TRBJ2-4, with no clear D. Germline loops: CDR1 WNHNN, CDR2 SYGVQD (reference sequence). The CDR3 is 14 amino acids. Deletions cut 3 bases from V and 0 bases from J, with 6 bases between. The CDR3 loop is CASSDRLAKNIQYF. DNA of the CDR3: TGCGCCAGCAGTGACAGACTAGCCAAAAACATTCAGTACTTC.

This clone was recorded only once. The chain combines TRBV7-2 with TRBJ1-5, with D uncertain. Germline V gene lookup returns CDR1 SGHTA and CDR2 FQGNSA. V lost 4 bases and J 4 bases, leaving 14 bases between the germline ends. This CDR3 contains 15 residues. The CDR3 sequence is CASSYDILGNQPQHF. CDR3 coding DNA: TGTGCCAGCAGCTACGACATCTTGGGGAATCAGCCCCAGCATTTT.

V usage is TRBV7-9 and J usage is TRBJ2-5; D tentatively fits TRBD1 or TRBD2 (5 bases each). The CDR3 has 19 amino acids. Germline V gene sequence: CDR1 SEHNR, CDR2 FQNEAQ (reference sequence). Trimming left V 6 bases short and J 5 bases short, with 31 bases between. CDR3 nucleotide sequence: TGTGCCAGCAGGGAAACCGGGACCCAAGTGACAAAGCAGATCGAGACCCAGTACTTC. This codes for CASRETGTQVTKQIETQYF.

This clone was seen a single time. This sequence joins TRBV18 and TRBJ1-2; a possible D gene is TRBD1 (5 bases). The CDR3 contains 17 residues. Trimming pared 5 bases from V and 6 bases from J, leaving 25 bases between. Germline V gene lookup returns CDR1 KGHSH and CDR2 LQKENI. CDR3 sequence reads: CASSSYVGVRVENGYTF. In nucleotides, the CDR3 is TGTGCCAGCTCATCCTACGTGGGGGTCCGGGTCGAGAATGGCTACACCTTC.

This clone was seen a single time. The CDR3, as DNA: TGTGCCTCCCGTCGGGTCATGAACACTGAAGCTTTCTTT. Translated: CASRRVMNTEAFF. The rearrangement links TRBV14 to TRBJ1-1, with no clear D. The V gene lost 11 bases and the J gene lost 0 bases, with 13 bases spanning the gap. This CDR3 comprises 13 residues. From germline, CDR1 is SGHDN and CDR2 FVKESK.

The V call is TRBV7-6, the J call TRBJ1-5, with D unclear. Germline V CDR1 and CDR2: SGHVS, FNYEAQ. This CDR3 has 15 residues. The ends were cut back, 1 base at V and 2 bases at J, with 9 bases in the middle. The CDR3 reads CASSLGPSGNQPQHF. The CDR3 nucleotides read TGTGCCAGCAGCTTAGGACCCTCTGGCAATCAGCCCCAGCATTTT.